This is a list of T cell receptor beta chains from one sample in a study of T cells in Graves' hyperthyroidism and ophthalmopathy. TCRdb re-called the multiplex PCR reads with MiXCR, one entry per CDR3 protein. Among over 500,000 distinct CDR3 sequences listed, roughly 18% were seen once. Sequencing was done on a sample of blood. These TCRs come from a woman younger than 35 with Graves' ophthalmopathy. The CDR3 runs from the conserved cysteine through the conserved F or W. The order of the fields is J gene, clone size, V gene, D gene, CDR3 protein, CDR3 DNA. A D gene is named only where the DNA matches it firmly. Rows give clone size only sometimes, using once, few, many, or a class for an expanded clone.

TRBJ2-3	NA	TRBV10-3	TRBD1	CAIGGSMGRGSIDTQYF	TGTGCCATCGGTGGCTCCATGGGCAGGGGGTCAATAGATACGCAGTATTTT
TRBJ1-6	NA	TRBV30	NA	CAWRAGQGGSPLHF	TGTGCCTGGAGAGCCGGGCAGGGCGGTTCACCCCTCCACTTT
TRBJ2-4	NA	TRBV28	TRBD2	CASSLTSGSFGTKNIQYF	TGTGCCAGCAGTTTAACTAGCGGGAGCTTCGGTACCAAAAACATTCAGTACTTC
TRBJ1-1	NA	TRBV19	TRBD1	CASSTGTGVKGNTEAFF	TGTGCCAGTAGCACCGGGACAGGGGTGAAGGGGAACACTGAAGCTTTCTTT
TRBJ2-2	few	TRBV7-3	NA	CASSLDFLSTGELFF	TGTGCCAGCAGCTTAGACTTTCTGAGCACCGGGGAGCTGTTTTTT
TRBJ2-5	NA	TRBV4-1	NA	CASSQVGGTEETQYF	TGCGCCAGCAGCCAAGTAGGCGGGACAGAAGAGACCCAGTACTTC
TRBJ1-1	NA	TRBV25-1	NA	CASKAGNTEAFF	TGTGCCAGCAAGGCGGGGAACACTGAAGCTTTCTTT
TRBJ1-5	many	TRBV24-1	TRBD1	CATSESYGDRIGQPQHF	TGTGCCACCAGTGAAAGTTACGGGGACAGGATCGGTCAGCCCCAGCATTTT
TRBJ2-2	many	TRBV5-1	NA	CASSLAGGVTGELFF	TGCGCCAGCAGCTTGGCAGGCGGTGTAACCGGGGAGCTGTTTTTT
TRBJ2-1	many	TRBV6-2/TRBV6-3	NA	CASSTPRRGEQFF	TGTGCCAGCAGTACCCCCCGGAGGGGTGAGCAGTTCTTC
TRBJ2-1	NA	TRBV5-4	NA	CASSLLAGRGLYNEQFF	TGTGCCAGCAGCTTGTTAGCTGGCAGGGGCCTGTACAATGAGCAGTTCTTC
TRBJ1-5	NA	TRBV20-1	TRBD1	CSAWTGPREPQHF	TGCAGTGCTTGGACAGGGCCCAGGGAGCCCCAGCATTTT
TRBJ2-7	NA	TRBV6-2/TRBV6-3	NA	CASSYSIQAPYEQYF	TGTGCCAGCAGTTACTCGATACAGGCCCCCTACGAGCAGTACTTC
TRBJ1-1	many	TRBV6-2/TRBV6-3	NA	CASSYQTEFMNTEAFF	TGTGCCAGCAGTTACCAGACAGAGTTTATGAACACTGAAGCTTTCTTT
TRBJ2-2	NA	TRBV3-1	TRBD1	CASSQSPGRGTGELFF	TGTGCCAGCAGCCAATCCCCGGGCAGGGGGACCGGGGAGCTGTTTTTT
TRBJ2-2	many	TRBV28	NA	CASKEGQIPTGELFF	TGTGCCAGCAAGGAGGGACAGATCCCTACCGGGGAGCTGTTTTTT
TRBJ1-6	NA	TRBV5-6	TRBD1	CASSGRTGGENSPLHF	TGTGCCAGCAGCGGCCGGACAGGGGGCGAGAATTCACCCCTCCACTTT
TRBJ2-2	many	TRBV30	NA	CAWSATGGELFF	TGTGCCTGGAGTGCTACAGGGGGGGAGCTGTTTTTT
TRBJ2-1	few	TRBV10-3	TRBD2	CAIKIGTSAGETQFF	TGTGCCATCAAGATTGGGACTAGCGCGGGAGAAACGCAGTTCTTC
TRBJ1-1	many	TRBV13	NA	CASSRQTSEGAFF	TGTGCCAGCAGCCGTCAAACCTCTGAGGGAGCTTTCTTT
TRBJ1-1	many	TRBV27	NA	CASSPPAGLGTEAFF	TGTGCCAGCAGTCCACCAGCGGGGTTGGGCACTGAAGCTTTCTTT
TRBJ2-5	many	TRBV5-1	NA	CASSGGPGEMRRETQYF	TGCGCCAGCAGCGGCGGACCCGGTGAAATGCGACGAGAGACCCAGTACTTC
TRBJ2-3	many	TRBV30	TRBD2	CACREGHLTISTDTQYF	TGTGCCTGCAGGGAGGGGCACTTAACCATTAGCACAGATACGCAGTATTTT
TRBJ1-1	many	TRBV5-6	NA	CASSSTGFMNTEAFF	TGTGCCAGCAGCTCCACAGGATTTATGAACACTGAAGCTTTCTTT
TRBJ1-6	few	TRBV9	NA	CASSVDGQKNSPLHF	TGTGCCAGCAGCGTAGATGGACAGAAAAATTCACCCCTCCACTTT
TRBJ1-1	NA	TRBV12-3/TRBV12-4	NA	CASSSVRDSSLNTEAFF	TGTGCCAGCAGTTCAGTCCGGGACTCCAGCTTGAACACTGAAGCTTTCTTT
TRBJ2-3	few	TRBV19	TRBD2	CASSIGSGSGADTQYF	TGTGCCAGTAGTATCGGAAGCGGGAGCGGGGCAGATACGCAGTATTTT
TRBJ1-1	many	TRBV5-1	TRBD1	CASSLTPGQAEAFF	TGCGCCAGCAGCCTTACACCGGGACAGGCTGAAGCTTTCTTT
TRBJ1-1	NA	TRBV19	TRBD1	CASSERVGTGLGTEAFF	TGTGCCAGTAGTGAAAGGGTGGGGACAGGACTGGGCACTGAAGCTTTCTTT
TRBJ1-1	many	TRBV27	TRBD1	CASSADRAGTEAFF	TGTGCCAGCAGTGCTGACAGGGCGGGCACTGAAGCTTTCTTT
TRBJ2-3	NA	TRBV20-1	NA	CSAAWRDGTDTQYF	TGCAGTGCGGCCTGGCGGGACGGCACAGATACGCAGTATTTT
TRBJ1-5	many	TRBV20-1	TRBD1	CSAPPGGGKAQHF	TGCAGTGCTCCTCCAGGGGGGGGCAAAGCCCAGCATTTT
TRBJ2-1	NA	TRBV14	NA	CASSPSVVGSNLLYNEQFF	TGTGCCAGCAGTCCAAGTGTCGTCGGGTCGAACCTACTATACAATGAGCAGTTCTTC
TRBJ1-5	few	TRBV19	TRBD1	CASTYGPTGGHSNQPQHF	TGTGCCAGTACCTATGGCCCTACAGGGGGCCATAGCAATCAGCCCCAGCATTTT
TRBJ2-3	many	TRBV2	NA	CARDDGGLRTDTQYF	TGTGCCAGGGATGACGGGGGCCTTCGCACAGATACGCAGTATTTT
TRBJ2-5	many	TRBV7-8	TRBD2	CASSLYGGGRGETQYF	TGTGCCAGCAGCTTATACGGCGGGGGGCGGGGGGAGACCCAGTACTTC
TRBJ2-7	few	TRBV29-1	NA	CSVVGTGRDEQYF	TGCAGCGTTGTGGGGACCGGCCGTGACGAGCAGTACTTC
TRBJ2-6	few	TRBV3-1	TRBD1	CASSSPGQGAGGANVLTF	TGTGCCAGCAGCTCGCCGGGACAGGGGGCGGGTGGGGCCAACGTCCTGACTTTC
TRBJ2-1	NA	TRBV20-1	TRBD2	CSARTGLADYNEQFF	TGCAGTGCTAGGACGGGACTAGCGGACTACAATGAGCAGTTCTTC
TRBJ1-1	many	TRBV6-6	NA	CASSYAPGNTEAFF	TGTGCCAGCAGTTACGCACCGGGAAACACTGAAGCTTTCTTT
TRBJ1-1	many	TRBV20-1	NA	CSASWGTEAFF	TGCAGTGCCAGCTGGGGCACTGAAGCTTTCTTT
TRBJ1-2	NA	TRBV9	TRBD1	CASSVGTGLYGYTF	TGTGCCAGCAGCGTAGGGACAGGGCTCTATGGCTACACCTTC
TRBJ2-1	many	TRBV3-1	NA	CASSQVVAIHNEQFF	TGTGCCAGCAGCCAAGTAGTAGCGATACACAATGAGCAGTTCTTC
TRBJ2-1	many	TRBV6-1	TRBD2	CASRPPGGRAGGEQFF	TGTGCCAGCAGACCCCCTGGCGGGAGGGCTGGTGGTGAGCAGTTCTTC
TRBJ2-1	many	TRBV9	TRBD1	CASSARTGDEQFF	TGTGCCAGCAGCGCTCGGACAGGGGATGAGCAGTTCTTC
TRBJ1-1	NA	TRBV5-4	NA	CASSGHVNEAFF	TGTGCCAGCAGCGGACATGTAAATGAAGCTTTCTTT
TRBJ1-1	many	TRBV6-2/TRBV6-3	TRBD1	CASSYYRGQTMNTEAFF	TGTGCCAGCAGTTACTATCGGGGACAGACCATGAACACTGAAGCTTTCTTT
TRBJ2-7	many	TRBV12-3/TRBV12-4	NA	CASSGGYRVIEQYF	TGTGCCAGCAGTGGGGGGTACAGGGTGATCGAGCAGTACTTC
TRBJ2-3	NA	TRBV6-1	TRBD2	CASSEASGGALGTDTQYF	TGTGCCAGCAGTGAAGCTAGCGGGGGGGCCTTAGGCACAGATACGCAGTATTTT
TRBJ2-7	many	TRBV3-1	TRBD2	CASSSTSLPYEQYF	TGTGCCAGCAGCTCGACTAGCCTGCCCTACGAGCAGTACTTC
TRBJ2-7	NA	TRBV9	NA	CASSPSGDEQYF	TGTGCCAGCAGCCCTTCAGGGGACGAGCAGTACTTC
TRBJ2-3	few	TRBV12-3/TRBV12-4	NA	CASSFVRGRSSGLSTVTQYF	TGTGCCAGCAGTTTCGTCAGGGGGCGGTCTAGCGGGCTAAGCACAGTTACGCAGTATTTT
TRBJ1-1	many	TRBV4-1	NA	CASGQGRVTEAFF	TGCGCCAGCGGTCAGGGGAGGGTTACTGAAGCTTTCTTT
TRBJ2-1	few	TRBV19	TRBD2	CASSPWDYKFRGNEQFF	TGTGCCAGTAGTCCCTGGGACTATAAATTTAGGGGCAATGAGCAGTTCTTC
TRBJ1-2	NA	TRBV28	NA	CASSLWNYGYTF	TGTGCCAGCAGTTTATGGAACTATGGCTACACCTTC